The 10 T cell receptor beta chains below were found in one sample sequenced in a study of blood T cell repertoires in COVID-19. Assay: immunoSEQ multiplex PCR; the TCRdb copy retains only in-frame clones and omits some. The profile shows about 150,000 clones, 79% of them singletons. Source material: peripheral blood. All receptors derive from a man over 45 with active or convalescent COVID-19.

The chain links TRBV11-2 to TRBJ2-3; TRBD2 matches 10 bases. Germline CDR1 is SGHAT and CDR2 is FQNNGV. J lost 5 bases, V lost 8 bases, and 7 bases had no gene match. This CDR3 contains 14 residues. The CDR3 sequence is CASGQAGGGDTQYF. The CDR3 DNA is TGTGCCAGCGGTCAAGCGGGAGGGGGAGATACGCAGTATTTT. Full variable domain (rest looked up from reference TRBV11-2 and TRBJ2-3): EAGVAQSPRYKIIEKRQSVAFWCNPISGHATLYWYQQILGQGPKLLIQFQNNGVVDDSQLPKDRFSAERLKGVDSTLKIQPAKLEDSAVYLCASGQAGGGDTQYFGPGTRLTVL.

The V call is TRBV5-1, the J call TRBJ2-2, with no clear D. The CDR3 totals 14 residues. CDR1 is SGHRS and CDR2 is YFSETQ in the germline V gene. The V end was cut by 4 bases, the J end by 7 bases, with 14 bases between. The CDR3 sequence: CASSLITEYGELFF. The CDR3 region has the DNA TGCGCCAGCAGCCTCATTACAGAGTACGGGGAGCTGTTTTTT. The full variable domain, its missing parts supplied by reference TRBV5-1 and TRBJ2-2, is KAGVTQTPRYLIKTRGQQVTLSCSPISGHRSVSWYQQTPGQGLQFLFEYFSETQRNKGNFPGRFSGRQFSNSRSEMNVSTLELGDSALYLCASSLITEYGELFFGEGSRLTVL.

CDR3 nucleotide sequence: TGTGCCAGCAGTTCTGGACTAGCGGGCTACGAGCAGTACTTC. This gives the protein CASSSGLAGYEQYF. The chain is built from TRBV6-5 and TRBJ2-7, with 11 bases lining up with TRBD2. Germline-derived CDR1 and CDR2 are MNHEY and SVGAGI. The CDR3 spans 14 residues. V shed 4 bases, J shed 3 bases, and the junction held 2 bases outside the gene matches.

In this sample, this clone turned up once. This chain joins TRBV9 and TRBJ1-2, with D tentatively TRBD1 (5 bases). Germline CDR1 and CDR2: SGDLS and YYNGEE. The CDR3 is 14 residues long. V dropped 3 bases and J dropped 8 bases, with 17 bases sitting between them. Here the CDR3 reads CASSDNQGPRGYTF. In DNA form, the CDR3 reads TGTGCCAGCAGCGATAACCAGGGCCCCCGGGGCTACACCTTC.

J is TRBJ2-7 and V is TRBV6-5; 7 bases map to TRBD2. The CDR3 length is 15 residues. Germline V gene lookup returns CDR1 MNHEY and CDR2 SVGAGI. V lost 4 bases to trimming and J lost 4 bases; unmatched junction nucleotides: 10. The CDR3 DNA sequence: TGTGCCAGCAGTTCGAAATCAGGGAGGGCATACGAGCAGTACTTC. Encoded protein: CASSSKSGRAYEQYF.

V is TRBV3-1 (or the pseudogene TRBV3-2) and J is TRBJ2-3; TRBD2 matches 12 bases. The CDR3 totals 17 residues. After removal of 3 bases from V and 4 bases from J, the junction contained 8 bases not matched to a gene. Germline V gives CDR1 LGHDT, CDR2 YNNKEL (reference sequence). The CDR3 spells CASSHDVTSGSADTQYF. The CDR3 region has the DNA TGTGCCAGCAGCCACGACGTGACTAGCGGGAGCGCAGATACGCAGTATTTT.

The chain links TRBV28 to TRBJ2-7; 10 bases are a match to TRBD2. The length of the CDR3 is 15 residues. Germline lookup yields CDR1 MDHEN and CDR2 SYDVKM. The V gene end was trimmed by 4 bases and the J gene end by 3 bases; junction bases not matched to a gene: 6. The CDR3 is CASSSWTSGNYEQYF. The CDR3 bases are TGTGCCAGCAGTTCCTGGACTAGCGGCAACTACGAGCAGTACTTC.

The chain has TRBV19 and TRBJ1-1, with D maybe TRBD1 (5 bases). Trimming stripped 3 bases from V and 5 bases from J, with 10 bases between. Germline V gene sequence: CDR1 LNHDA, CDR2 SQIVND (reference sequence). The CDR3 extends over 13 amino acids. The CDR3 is CASSIRVGTEAFF. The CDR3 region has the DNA TGTGCCAGTAGTATCAGGGTAGGTACTGAAGCTTTCTTT.

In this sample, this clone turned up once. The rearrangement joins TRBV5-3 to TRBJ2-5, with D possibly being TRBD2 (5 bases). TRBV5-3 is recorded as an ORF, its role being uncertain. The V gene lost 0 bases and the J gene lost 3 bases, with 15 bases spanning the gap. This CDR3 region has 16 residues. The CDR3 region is CARSLVTASREETQYF. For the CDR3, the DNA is TGTGCCAGAAGCTTGGTTACGGCCTCGAGGGAAGAGACCCAGTACTTC.

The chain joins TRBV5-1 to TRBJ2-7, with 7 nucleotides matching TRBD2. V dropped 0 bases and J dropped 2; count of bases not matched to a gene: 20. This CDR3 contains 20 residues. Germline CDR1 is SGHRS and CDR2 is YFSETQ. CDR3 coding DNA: TGCGCCAGCAGCTTGGAGGGTGCGGGATTTAGCGGGCCCTCCCCCTACGAGCAGTACTTC. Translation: CASSLEGAGFSGPSPYEQYF. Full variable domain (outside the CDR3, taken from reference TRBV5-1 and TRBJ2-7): KAGVTQTPRYLIKTRGQQVTLSCSPISGHRSVSWYQQTPGQGLQFLFEYFSETQRNKGNFPGRFSGRQFSNSRSEMNVSTLELGDSALYLCASSLEGAGFSGPSPYEQYFGPGTRLTVT.